Following are 10 T cell receptor beta chains from one sample sequenced in a study of blood T cell repertoires in COVID-19. The data were produced by immunoSEQ multiplex PCR, yet TCRdb's version contains in-frame clones alone and is incomplete. The sample consists of about half a million clones, approximately 85% of them appearing once. The sample was peripheral blood. These receptor sequences come from a human donor in a cohort sampled during active COVID-19.

V is TRBV20-1 and J is TRBJ1-4; D not certain. This CDR3 is built from 12 residues. In germline, CDR1 is DFQATT, CDR2 SNEGSKA (reference sequence). The V end was cut by 3 bases, the J end by 8 bases, with 10 bases between. CDR3 bases: TGCAGTGCTAGTAGAGCGGGAGAAAAACTGTTTTTT. Translation: CSASRAGEKLFF.

The V and J genes are TRBV19 and TRBJ2-7, with D possibly being TRBD2 (6 bases). CDR1 and CDR2 from the germline V gene are LNHDA and SQIVND (reference sequence). V lost 1 base, J lost 6 bases, and 10 bases lay in between. The CDR3 runs to 13 residues. For the CDR3, the DNA is TGTGCCAGTAGTATAGTGGAGGGGTCCGAGCAGTACTTC. Its translation: CASSIVEGSEQYF.

The chain combines TRBV7-3 with TRBJ2-6, with 11 positions matching TRBD2. Losses at the gene ends were 2 bases for V and 2 bases for J; bases not matched to a gene: 5. CDR3 length: 18 amino acids. From germline, CDR1 is SGHTA and CDR2 FQGTGA. The CDR3 reads CASSLRLAGGAGANVLTF. In DNA form, the CDR3 reads TGTGCCAGCAGCTTACGTCTAGCGGGAGGAGCTGGGGCCAACGTCCTGACTTTC.

The V and J genes are TRBV25-1 and TRBJ2-7; possible D gene TRBD2, 6 bases. Trimming cost V 4 bases and J 2 bases, with 15 bases left between them. There are 15 residues in the CDR3. Germline CDR1 is MGHDK and CDR2 is SYGVNS. The CDR3 sequence: CASSGSGLLTYEQYF. CDR3 nucleotides: TGTGCCAGCAGTGGCTCGGGACTCCTGACCTACGAGCAGTACTTC.

The rearrangement joins TRBV10-1 to TRBJ2-7; weak D call: TRBD1 (5 bases). The CDR3 is 13 amino acids. V shed 2 bases and J shed 5 bases, with 10 bases lying between them. The V gene's germline CDR1 is WNHNN and CDR2 SYGVQD (reference sequence). CDR3 residues: CASSERRVNEQYF. The CDR3 DNA follows: TGCGCCAGCAGTGAGCGCAGGGTGAACGAGCAGTACTTC.

The chain has TRBV30 and TRBJ2-1, with D maybe TRBD2 (6 bases). Germline assignment: CDR1 GTSNPN and CDR2 SVGIG (reference sequence). The CDR3 is 17 amino acids. V dropped 0 bases and J dropped 5 bases, with 20 bases sitting between them. The DNA for the CDR3 is TGTGCCTGGAGTGTACCGGGTGGGCGGGGTGGGAACAATGAGCAGTTCTTC. Its protein product is CAWSVPGGRGGNNEQFF.

The chain links TRBV6-5 to TRBJ2-2; no clear D. Trimming left V 7 bases short and J 1 base short, with 7 bases between. In germline, CDR1 is MNHEY, CDR2 SVGAGI. This CDR3 spans 13 amino acids. The CDR3 loop is CASNRQNTGELFF. As DNA, the CDR3 is TGTGCCAGCAATCGACAGAACACCGGGGAGCTGTTTTTT.

This chain links TRBV7-8 with TRBJ1-2; TRBD1 might be the D (6 bases). V lost 9 bases to trimming and J lost 1 base, with 21 bases between them. The germline V gene encodes CDR1 SGHVS and CDR2 FQNEAQ. CDR3 length equals 16 residues. The CDR3 DNA follows: TGTGCCAGTCACAATGGGGGGGCGGTAATTAACTATGGCTACACCTTC. It codes for CASHNGGAVINYGYTF. The variable domain in full, with the rest retrieved from reference TRBV7-8 and TRBJ1-2, is GAGVSQSPRYKVAKRGQDVALRCDPISGHVSLFWYQQALGQGPEFLTYFQNEAQLDKSGLPSDRFFAERPEGSVSTLKIQRTQQEDSAVYLCASHNGGAVINYGYTFGSGTRLTVV.

Note on this clone: A read error may produce the germline difference seen at one junction end. This chain connects TRBV7-7 to TRBJ2-5; TRBD1 agrees at 7 bases. The CDR3 is 16 residues long. The germline gives CDR1 SSHAT, CDR2 FNYEAQ (reference sequence). The CDR3 nucleotides are TGTGCTAGCAGCTTAGGTGCCAGACAGGGTCGGGAGACCCAGTACTTC. The encoded protein is CASSLGARQGRETQYF. Supplemented by reference TRBV7-7 and TRBJ2-5, the full variable domain reads GAGVSQSPRYKVTKRGQDVTLRCDPISSHATLYWYQQALGQGPEFLTYFNYEAQPDKSGLPSDRFSAERPEGSISTLTIQRTEQRDSAMYRCASSLGARQGRETQYFGPGTRLLVL.

The chain carries TRBV3-1 (or the pseudogene TRBV3-2) and TRBJ2-3, with TRBD2 matching 8 bases. The CDR3 is 17 residues long. CDR1 is LGHDT and CDR2 is YNNKEL in the germline V gene (reference sequence). The V segment lost 4 bases and the J segment 5 bases; nucleotides outside the gene matches: 14. In DNA form, the CDR3 reads TGTGCCAGCAGCCGCGAAATTTGGGCGGGAGGTGGAGATACGCAGTATTTT. Translated: CASSREIWAGGGDTQYF.